The 9 T cell receptor beta chains below all came from one sample that was sequenced in a study of identical twins. TCRdb re-called the 5' RACE reads with MiXCR, one entry per CDR3 protein. The table records 1.5 million to 2 million distinct CDR3 sequences, about 30% of them present only once. Material for sequencing was cord blood. These receptors came from a newborn girl in good health.

This clonotype was counted a few times. The V and J genes are TRBV6-1 and TRBJ2-3; a weak D match, TRBD2 (7 bases). The CDR3 sequence is 17 residues long. V lost 6 bases, J lost 3 bases, and 22 bases lay in between. CDR1 MNHNS and CDR2 SASEGT come from the germline V gene. This CDR3 reads CASSRRFTGRETDTQYF. CDR3 in DNA: TGTGCCAGCAGCCGCCGGTTTACAGGGCGGGAGACAGATACGCAGTATTTT.

Comment on this clonotype: This likely comes from a read error, as the CDR3 has no conserved phenylalanine or tryptophan at its end. The chain carries TRBV28 and TRBJ2-7, with a possible D match to TRBD1 (5 bases). The V end lost 6 bases, the J end lost 2 bases, and 14 bases lay between the germline ends. This CDR3 has 14 amino acids. Germline-derived CDR1 and CDR2 are MDHEN and SYDVKM. In DNA, the CDR3 is TGTGCCAGCAGCATCTTTTGGGGCACCTACGAGCAGTACTCC. It translates to CASSIFWGTYEQYS.

This clonotype was seen more than once but under ten times. The CDR3: CASSGRSLSAYEQYF. In nucleotides, the CDR3 is TGCGCCAGCAGCGGAAGGAGTCTATCGGCCTACGAGCAGTACTTC. The chain joins TRBV5-1 to TRBJ2-7, with D unresolved. Germline CDR1 and CDR2: SGHRS and YFSETQ. The CDR3 spans 15 residues. V was cut by 4 bases and J by 2 bases, with 16 bases left in between.

This chain links TRBV6-2 or TRBV6-3 with TRBJ1-1; 11 bases map to TRBD1. This CDR3 has 15 amino acids. Unmatched junction bases numbered 6, after V lost 4 bases and J lost 5 bases. Germline V gene lookup returns CDR1 MNHEY and CDR2 SVGEGT. CDR3 bases: TGTGCCAGCAGTTCGGACAGGGGGCGGTGGACTGAAGCTTTCTTT. It is translated as CASSSDRGRWTEAFF.

This sequence joins TRBV5-5 and TRBJ1-6, with D tentatively TRBD1 (6 bases). The V gene's germline CDR1 is SGHKS and CDR2 YYEKEE (reference sequence). V was cut by 0 bases and J by 5 bases, with 9 bases left in between. The CDR3 loop spans 15 amino acids. The CDR3, as DNA: TGTGCCAGCAGCTTGGAGTCAGGGGATAATTCACCCCTCCACTTT. Translated, it gives CASSLESGDNSPLHF. The full variable domain, its missing parts supplied by reference TRBV5-5 and TRBJ1-6, is DAGVTQSPTHLIKTRGQQVTLRCSPISGHKSVSWYQQVLGQGPQFIFQYYEKEERGRGNFPDRFSARQFPNYSSELNVNALLLGDSALYLCASSLESGDNSPLHFGNGTRLTVT.

V is TRBV28 and J is TRBJ1-5; D is possibly TRBD1 (6 bases). V lost 4 bases and J 1 base, leaving 17 bases between the germline ends. From germline, CDR1 is MDHEN and CDR2 SYDVKM. CDR3 length: 17 amino acids. CDR3 nucleotides: TGTGCCAGCAGTTACATCCTCACCGGGACAAGCAATCAGCCCCAGCATTTT. Translated, it gives CASSYILTGTSNQPQHF.

This clonotype was counted once. This sequence joins TRBV7-9 and TRBJ2-7, with D perhaps TRBD1 (5 bases). Germline V gene lookup returns CDR1 SEHNR and CDR2 FQNEAQ (reference sequence). V dropped 5 bases and J dropped 3 bases, with 17 bases sitting between them. This CDR3 spans 15 amino acids. As DNA, the CDR3 is TGTGCCAGCAGCCAATCCGCCACAGGTTACTACGAGCAGTACTTC. Residues: CASSQSATGYYEQYF.

The genes are TRBV29-1 and TRBJ1-1; maybe TRBD1 (5 bases). The germline CDR1 and CDR2 sequences are SQVTM and ANQGSEA. CDR3 length: 11 amino acids. V dropped 3 bases and J dropped 9 bases, with 11 bases sitting between them. This CDR3 reads CSVDGTAQAFF. The CDR3 region has the DNA TGCAGCGTTGACGGGACTGCCCAAGCTTTCTTT. Combining the CDR3 with reference TRBV29-1 and TRBJ1-1 gives the whole variable domain SAVISQKPSRDICQRGTSLTIQCQVDSQVTMMFWYRQQPGQSLTLIATANQGSEATYESGFVIDKFPISRPNLTFSTLTVSNMSPEDSSIYLCSVDGTAQAFFGQGTRLTVV.

J is TRBJ2-7 and V is TRBV20-1; 8 bases map to TRBD2. CDR1 and CDR2 from the germline V gene are DFQATT and SNEGSKA (reference sequence). This CDR3 comprises 14 residues. V lost 3 bases and J lost 0; bases outside the gene matches: 4. CDR3 region: CSARRTSSSYEQYF. The CDR3 DNA is TGCAGTGCTAGGAGGACTAGCTCCTCCTACGAGCAGTACTTC.